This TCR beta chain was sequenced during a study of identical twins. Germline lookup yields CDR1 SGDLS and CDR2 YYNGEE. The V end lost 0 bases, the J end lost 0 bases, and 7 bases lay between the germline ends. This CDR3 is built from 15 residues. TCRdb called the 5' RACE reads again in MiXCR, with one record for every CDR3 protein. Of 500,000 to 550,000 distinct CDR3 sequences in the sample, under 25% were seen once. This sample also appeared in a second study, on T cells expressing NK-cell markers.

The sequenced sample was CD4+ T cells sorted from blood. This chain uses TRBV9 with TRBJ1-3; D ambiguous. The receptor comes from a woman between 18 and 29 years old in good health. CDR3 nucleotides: TGTGCCAGCAGCGTAGCGATGTACTCTGGAAACACCATATATTTT. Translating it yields CASSVAMYSGNTIYF.